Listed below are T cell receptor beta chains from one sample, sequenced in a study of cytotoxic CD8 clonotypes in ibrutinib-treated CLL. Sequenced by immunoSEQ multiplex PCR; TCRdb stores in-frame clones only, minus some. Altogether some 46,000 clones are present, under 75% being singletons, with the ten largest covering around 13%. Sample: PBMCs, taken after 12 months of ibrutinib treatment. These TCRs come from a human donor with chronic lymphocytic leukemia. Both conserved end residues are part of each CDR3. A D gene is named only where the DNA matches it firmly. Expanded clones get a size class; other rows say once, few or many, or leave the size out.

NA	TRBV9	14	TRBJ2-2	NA	CASSVGLDGGELFF	TGTGCCAGCAGCGTAGGCCTTGATGGCGGGGAGCTGTTTTTT
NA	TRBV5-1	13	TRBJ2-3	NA	CASSFGGADTQYF	TGCGCCAGCAGCTTCGGAGGCGCAGATACGCAGTATTTT
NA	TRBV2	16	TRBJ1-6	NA	CASSDRGGPYNSPLHF	TGTGCCAGCAGTGATCGTGGGGGGCCCTATAATTCACCCCTCCACTTT
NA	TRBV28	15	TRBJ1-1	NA	CASSLNAGTDTEAFF	TGTGCCAGCAGTTTAAATGCAGGGACGGACACTGAAGCTTTCTTT
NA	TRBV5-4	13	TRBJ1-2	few	CASSLKITYGYTF	TGTGCCAGCAGCTTGAAGATAACCTATGGCTACACCTTC
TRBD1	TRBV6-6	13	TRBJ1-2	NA	CASTLTGGYGYTF	TGTGCCAGCACCTTGACAGGGGGGTATGGCTACACCTTC
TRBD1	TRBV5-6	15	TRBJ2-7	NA	CASSYRTGLSYEQYF	TGTGCCAGCAGCTACCGGACAGGGCTATCCTACGAGCAGTACTTC
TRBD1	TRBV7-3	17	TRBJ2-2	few	CASSSTGGTGVPGELFF	TGTGCCAGCAGCTCGACCGGGGGGACAGGGGTTCCCGGGGAGCTGTTTTTT
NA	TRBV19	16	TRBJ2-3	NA	CASSTQGRASTDTQYF	TGTGCCAGTAGTACACAGGGAAGAGCTAGCACAGATACGCAGTATTTT
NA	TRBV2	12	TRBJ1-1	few	CASEPVNTEAFF	TGTGCCAGCGAACCGGTAAACACTGAAGCTTTCTTT
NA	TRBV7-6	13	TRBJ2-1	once	CASSLGHDNEQFF	TGTGCCAGCAGCTTAGGACACGACAATGAGCAGTTCTTC
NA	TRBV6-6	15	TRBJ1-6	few	CASSYGTANNSPLHF	TGTGCCAGCAGTTACGGGACGGCTAATAATTCACCCCTCCACTTT
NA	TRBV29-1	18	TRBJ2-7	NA	CSLSYPPPQHKLSYEQYF	TGCAGCCTTTCTTACCCACCACCCCAACACAAGCTATCCTACGAGCAGTACTTC
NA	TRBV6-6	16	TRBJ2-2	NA	CASSRAGTENTGELFF	TGTGCCAGCAGCCGTGCCGGGACGGAGAACACCGGGGAGCTGTTTTTT
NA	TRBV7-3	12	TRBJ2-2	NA	CASSTNTGELFF	TGTGCCAGCAGCACCAACACCGGGGAGCTGTTTTTT
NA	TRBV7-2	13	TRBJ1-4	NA	CASRGASVGKLFF	TGTGCCAGCAGGGGGGCTTCGGTCGGAAAACTGTTTTTT
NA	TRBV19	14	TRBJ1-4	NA	CASNINAVNEKLFF	TGTGCCAGTAACATAAATGCCGTTAATGAAAAACTGTTTTTT
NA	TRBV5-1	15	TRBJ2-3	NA	CASRPLTEGTDTQYF	TGCGCCAGCAGACCTCTGACAGAGGGCACAGATACGCAGTATTTT
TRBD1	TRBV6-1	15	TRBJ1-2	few	CASWGDPGQGYGYTF	TGTGCCAGCTGGGGAGACCCGGGACAGGGCTATGGCTACACCTTC
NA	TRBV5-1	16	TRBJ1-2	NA	CASSNGHLSNFYGYTF	TGCGCCAGCAGCAACGGACACCTTTCGAATTTCTATGGCTACACCTTC
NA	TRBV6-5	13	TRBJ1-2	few	CASSPPGYYGYTF	TGTGCCAGCAGTCCCCCGGGGTACTATGGCTACACCTTC
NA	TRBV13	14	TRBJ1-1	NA	CASSSPGGYTEAFF	TGTGCCAGCAGCTCCCCGGGCGGATACACTGAAGCTTTCTTT
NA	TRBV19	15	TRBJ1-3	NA	CASSTQTVSGNTIYF	TGTGCCAGTAGTACTCAGACAGTTTCTGGAAACACCATATATTTT
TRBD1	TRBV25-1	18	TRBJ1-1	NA	CASSDGAGGKDENTEAFF	TGTGCCAGCAGTGATGGGGCAGGGGGCAAGGATGAGAACACTGAAGCTTTCTTT
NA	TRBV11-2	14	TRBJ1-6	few	CASSLTGNNSPLHF	TGTGCCAGCAGCTTGACAGGAAATAATTCACCCCTCCACTTT
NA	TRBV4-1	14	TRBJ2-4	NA	CASSPIGGKNIQYF	TGCGCCAGCAGCCCCATCGGGGGAAAAAACATTCAGTACTTC
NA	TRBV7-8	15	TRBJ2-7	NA	CASSLAGGLIREQYF	TGTGCCAGCAGCTTAGCGGGCGGGCTTATCCGCGAGCAGTACTTC
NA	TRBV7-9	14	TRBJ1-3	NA	CASSLALVGNTIYF	TGTGCCAGCAGCTTAGCCCTGGTGGGAAACACCATATATTTT
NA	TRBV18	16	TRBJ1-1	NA	CASSLAERKGNTEAFF	TGTGCCAGCTCCTTAGCCGAGCGGAAGGGGAACACTGAAGCTTTCTTT
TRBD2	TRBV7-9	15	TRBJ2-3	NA	CASTSGTSGRDTQYF	TGTGCCAGCACCTCCGGGACTAGCGGCCGAGATACGCAGTATTTT
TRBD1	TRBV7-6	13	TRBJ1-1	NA	CASSLGTGTEAFF	TGTGCCAGCAGCTTAGGGACAGGCACTGAAGCTTTCTTT
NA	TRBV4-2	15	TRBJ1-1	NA	CASSPYEGVNTEAFF	TGTGCCAGCAGCCCCTATGAGGGTGTGAACACTGAAGCTTTCTTT
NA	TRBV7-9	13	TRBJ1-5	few	CASGGQGHQPQHF	TGTGCCAGCGGGGGGCAGGGACATCAGCCCCAGCATTTT
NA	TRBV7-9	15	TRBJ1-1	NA	CASSLYHREGTEAFF	TGTGCCAGCAGCTTGTACCACAGGGAGGGCACTGAAGCTTTCTTT
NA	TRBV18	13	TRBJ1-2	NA	CASSPAWDYGYTF	TGTGCCAGCTCACCAGCCTGGGACTATGGCTACACCTTC
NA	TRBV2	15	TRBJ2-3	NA	CASKDPQSGTDTQYF	TGTGCCAGCAAAGACCCCCAGTCTGGCACAGATACGCAGTATTTT
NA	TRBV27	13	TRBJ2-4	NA	CASTTGPLSIQYF	TGTGCCAGCACTACCGGGCCCTTGAGCATTCAGTACTTC
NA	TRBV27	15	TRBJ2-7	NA	CASSLSQGIAYEQYF	TGTGCCAGCAGTTTATCGCAGGGAATTGCCTACGAGCAGTACTTC
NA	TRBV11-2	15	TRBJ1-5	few	CASTRDGNSNQPQHF	TGTGCCAGCACTCGGGACGGGAATAGCAATCAGCCCCAGCATTTT
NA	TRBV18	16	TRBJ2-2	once	CASSPLGQPNTGELFF	TGTGCCAGCTCACCCCTCGGACAGCCTAACACCGGGGAGCTGTTTTTT
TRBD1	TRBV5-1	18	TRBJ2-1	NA	CASSLELGQGGTYNEQFF	TGCGCCAGCAGCTTGGAATTAGGACAGGGGGGAACCTACAATGAGCAGTTCTTC
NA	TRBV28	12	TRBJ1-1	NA	CASSPRGVEAFF	TGTGCCAGCAGTCCCCGGGGAGTTGAAGCTTTCTTT
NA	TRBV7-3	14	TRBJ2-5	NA	CASSLNAGAQAQYF	TGTGCCAGCAGCTTAAATGCGGGCGCACAGGCCCAGTACTTC
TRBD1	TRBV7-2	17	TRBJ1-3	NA	CASSLDVGRGPGNTIYF	TGTGCCAGCAGCTTAGATGTTGGCAGGGGGCCCGGAAACACCATATATTTT
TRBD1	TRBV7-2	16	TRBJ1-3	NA	CASSLVGGQRGNTIYF	TGTGCCAGCAGCTTAGTAGGGGGACAGCGAGGAAACACCATATATTTT
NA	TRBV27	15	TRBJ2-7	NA	CASSPSGTVSYEQYF	TGTGCCAGCAGTCCATCAGGGACGGTCTCCTACGAGCAGTACTTC